Listed below are T cell receptor beta chains from one sample, sequenced in a study of blood T cell repertoires in COVID-19. The repertoire was sequenced with immunoSEQ multiplex PCR; TCRdb's copy has only in-frame clones and lacks some. The sample has 100,000 to 150,000 clones, about 70% seen once; the top ten hold around 5.5%. The specimen sequenced was peripheral blood. The receptor set was obtained from a man aged 60 to 69 with acute or convalescent COVID-19. The CDR3 runs from the conserved cysteine through the conserved F or W. A D gene is named only where the DNA matches it firmly. Rows may omit the clone size; those that give it use once, few, many or a size class.

size: many
D: TRBD1
V: TRBV7-2
J: TRBJ1-5
CDR3: CASSPTRQGWPQHF
DNA: TGTGCCAGCAGCCCGACCCGACAGGGGTGGCCCCAGCATTTT

size: -
D: -
V: TRBV7-9
J: TRBJ1-2
CDR3: CASSQAAGGYTF
DNA: TGTGCCAGCAGCCAGGCAGCAGGCGGCTACACCTTC

size: -
D: TRBD2
V: TRBV7-9
J: TRBJ2-2
CDR3: CASSFGLAGTVTGELFF
DNA: TGTGCCAGCAGCTTCGGACTAGCGGGGACTGTCACCGGGGAGCTGTTTTTT

size: -
D: TRBD1
V: TRBV7-9
J: TRBJ2-1
CDR3: CASSPLGQSFNEQFF
DNA: TGTGCCAGCAGCCCTTTGGGACAGTCCTTTAATGAGCAGTTCTTC

size: -
D: -
V: TRBV15
J: TRBJ2-2
CDR3: CATSRERGAGRRGTGELFF
DNA: TGTGCCACCAGCAGAGAGAGAGGGGCGGGACGGAGGGGCACCGGGGAGCTGTTTTTT

size: once
D: TRBD1
V: TRBV25-1
J: TRBJ2-3
CDR3: CASRQGALDTQYF
DNA: TGTGCCAGCAGGCAGGGGGCCTTAGATACGCAGTATTTT

size: -
D: -
V: TRBV21-1
J: TRBJ2-7
CDR3: CASSSPRGGEMVAGPYEQYF
DNA: TGTGCCAGCAGCTCACCACGCGGAGGGGAGATGGTAGCGGGACCATACGAGCAGTACTTC

size: -
D: -
V: TRBV6-6
J: TRBJ2-4
CDR3: CASSPGQPYIQYF
DNA: TGTGCCAGCAGCCCTGGACAGCCTTACATTCAGTACTTC

size: -
D: -
V: TRBV7-6
J: TRBJ1-6
CDR3: CASSFRGSYNSPLHF
DNA: TGTGCCAGCAGCTTCCGGGGCTCCTATAATTCACCCCTCCACTTT

size: -
D: -
V: TRBV24-1
J: TRBJ2-1
CDR3: CATSDYKAGSYNEQFF
DNA: TGTGCCACCAGTGATTACAAAGCGGGCTCCTACAATGAGCAGTTCTTC

size: many
D: -
V: TRBV7-9
J: TRBJ2-2
CDR3: CASSARNFGAGELFF
DNA: -